This T cell receptor beta chain comes out of a study of T cell responses to AZD1222 COVID-19 vaccine. Points on this clone: Its antigen is unknown.

CDR1 and CDR2 (germline): LGHDT, YNNKEL (reference sequence). CDR3 length: 15 amino acids. Trimming stripped 4 bases from V and 4 bases from J, with 16 bases between. The data were produced by immunoSEQ multiplex PCR, yet TCRdb's version contains in-frame clones alone and is incomplete. In the table there are roughly 120,000 clones, approximately 83% of which are singletons. The study, taken as a whole, reports: Seropositive at baseline were only six AZD1222 recipients. White British people made up most donors, females outnumbered males, and clonal diversity was possibly underestimated. Repertoire sampling happened only post peak T cell response.

The sample was peripheral blood, taken on day 0 of MenACWY control vaccination. J is TRBJ1-2 and V is TRBV3-1 (or the pseudogene TRBV3-2); D perhaps matches TRBD1 (5 bases). This TCR came from an adult in good health. The CDR3 spells CASSPRGGPSYGYTF. The CDR3 nucleotides are TGTGCCAGCAGCCCCCGTGGGGGTCCTAGCTATGGCTACACCTTC.